The entry below gives a single T cell receptor beta chain sequence along with its context. Its antigen is as yet unknown. This CDR3 spans 15 amino acids. V was shortened by 3 bases and J by 0 bases, with 12 bases between the two germline ends. From germline, CDR1 is DFQATT and CDR2 SNEGSKA (reference sequence). This record belongs to a study of CD4+ T cells in melanoma. Findings and limits, study-wide: Diverse differentiation states were reported for melanoma neoantigen-specific CD4+ T cells. A reported correlation linked neoantigen-specific CD4+ T cells to CD8+, macrophage and B cell function.

Using immunoSEQ multiplex PCR, the repertoire was profiled, and TCRdb retains in-frame clones only, with some absent. Of 8,500 to 10,000 clones in the sample, around four fifths were seen once. V is TRBV20-1 and J is TRBJ2-1, with a tentative D call TRBD2 (5 bases). Sequencing was done on a sample of cells from a culture (not recorded whether cultured in vitro). This sequence originates from a human donor with melanoma. The CDR3 sequence: CSASRAESSYNEQFF. DNA of the CDR3: TGCAGTGCTAGTAGAGCGGAGAGCTCCTACAATGAGCAGTTCTTC.